Listed here are 14 T cell receptor beta chains from one sample, sequenced in a study of CD8+CD57+ T cells in acquired aplastic anemia. The use of genomic DNA as template underpinned the TCR beta VDJ and CDR3 profiling. One entry per CDR3 protein results from TCRdb running MiXCR on the reads. The sample yields fewer than 250,000 distinct CDR3 sequences, roughly 56% seen once. Input material: sorted CD4+, CD8+, or CD8+CD57+ T cells (not recorded which) from PBMCs. These receptors all stem from a human donor in good health, serving as a control.

Details on this clonotype: The junction and the germline gene differ at one end; a read error may be behind it. The rearrangement links TRBV25-1 to TRBJ2-5; 7 bases are a match to TRBD1. Germline V gene sequence: CDR1 MGHDK, CDR2 SYGVNS. The CDR3 sequence is 15 residues long. This CDR3 is CVSSPGDRVKGTQYF. The CDR3 bases are TGTGTCAGCAGCCCCGGAGACAGGGTCAAAGGGACCCAGTACTTC.

The chain employs TRBV7-9 and TRBJ1-1; D perhaps matches TRBD1 (6 bases). From germline, CDR1 is SEHNR and CDR2 FQNEAQ (reference sequence). This CDR3 has 14 amino acids. V lost 4 bases and J 1 base, leaving 10 bases between the germline ends. CDR3 amino acids: CASSYEGGNTEAFF. The CDR3 DNA sequence: TGTGCCAGCAGCTACGAGGGGGGGAACACTGAAGCTTTCTTT.

The chain carries TRBV2 and TRBJ1-1; D not certain. The V and J ends lost 6 bases and 3 bases respectively, with 11 bases between them. Germline CDR1 SNHLY, CDR2 FYNNEI. The CDR3 contains 13 residues. The CDR3 sequence is CASSLWEDTEAFF. The CDR3 DNA sequence: TGTGCCAGCAGCTTGTGGGAGGACACTGAAGCTTTCTTT.

CDR3 protein: CASSPPKRRPDGEQYF. The CDR3 DNA reads as TGTGCCAGCAGCCCCCCGAAGAGGCGTCCGGACGGCGAGCAGTACTTC. This sequence joins TRBV7-8 and TRBJ2-7; D uncertain. V lost 5 bases to trimming and J lost 6 bases, with 23 bases between them. The CDR3 is made up of 16 amino acids. Germline-derived CDR1 and CDR2 are SGHVS and FQNEAQ.

CDR3 DNA: TGTGCCATCAGCGAGGTAGGTAGAGAAGCTTTCTTT. This encodes CAISEVGREAFF. This chain connects TRBV10-3 to TRBJ1-1; no firm D call. CDR1 and CDR2 (germline): ENHRY, SYGVKD. The CDR3 contains 12 residues. Trimming removed 6 bases from V and 8 bases from J, with 13 bases in between.

Regarding this clonotype: Sequence at one end of the junction differs from germline and may be a read error. The chain joins TRBV7-7 to TRBJ2-3; 8 bases align to TRBD2. The germline V gene encodes CDR1 SSHAT and CDR2 FNYEAQ (reference sequence). This CDR3 has 16 amino acids. The CDR3 is CASRPSGAGGPDTQYF. The CDR3 DNA follows: TGTGCTAGCAGGCCTTCCGGGGCGGGAGGTCCCGATACGCAGTATTTT. Complete variable domain (other parts from reference TRBV7-7 and TRBJ2-3): GAGVSQSPRYKVTKRGQDVTLRCDPISSHATLYWYQQALGQGPEFLTYFNYEAQPDKSGLPSDRFSAERPEGSISTLTIQRTEQRDSAMYRCASRPSGAGGPDTQYFGPGTRLTVL.

The chain uses TRBV5-6 and TRBJ2-7; the D gene is possibly TRBD1 (6 bases). Deletions cut 4 bases from V and 3 bases from J, with 11 bases between. In germline, CDR1 is SGHDT, CDR2 YYEEEE. The CDR3 spans 13 residues. The CDR3 bases are TGTGCCAGCAGCGAGACAGGCCGCTACGAGCAGTACTTC. Translating it yields CASSETGRYEQYF.

This chain links TRBV20-1 with TRBJ2-5; either TRBD1 or TRBD2 may fit D (7 bases each). Looked up from germline, CDR1 is DFQATT and CDR2 is SNEGSKA (reference sequence). There are 16 residues in the CDR3. The V gene lost 0 bases and the J gene lost 5 bases, with 19 bases spanning the gap. The CDR3 region has the DNA TGCAGTGCTAGAGATCCGGCCAGGGGGGGCACGGAGACCCAGTACTTC. Encoded protein: CSARDPARGGTETQYF.

This clonotype was seen a single time. The V gene is TRBV9, the J gene TRBJ1-2; a weak D match, TRBD1 (5 bases). Germline V gene sequence: CDR1 SGDLS, CDR2 YYNGEE. This CDR3 has 13 amino acids. V lost 3 bases and J 3 bases, leaving 9 bases between the germline ends. CDR3 sequence reads: CASSGIGDYGYTF. CDR3 coding DNA: TGTGCCAGCAGCGGGATAGGGGACTATGGCTACACCTTC.

The chain carries TRBV7-7 and TRBJ2-5; tentatively, D is TRBD2 (6 bases). V gave up 3 bases and J gave up 5 bases, with 10 bases separating them. The germline gives CDR1 SSHAT, CDR2 FNYEAQ (reference sequence). The CDR3 is made up of 13 amino acids. The CDR3 DNA is TGTGCCAGCAGCTTTGGCGGGGCTGAGACCCAGTACTTC. This gives the protein CASSFGGAETQYF.

This chain uses TRBV29-1 with TRBJ1-6; 8 nucleotides match TRBD1. V gave up 4 bases and J gave up 8 bases; unmatched junction bases: 4. The germline V gene has CDR1 SQVTM and CDR2 ANQGSEA. The CDR3 extends over 13 amino acids. CDR3 in amino acids: CSVGDRYDSPLHF. The DNA for the CDR3 is TGCAGCGTTGGGGACAGGTACGATTCACCCCTCCACTTT.

A few counts support this clonotype. The rearrangement joins TRBV7-9 to TRBJ1-3; D ambiguous. Trimming stripped 4 bases from V and 2 bases from J, with 9 bases between. This CDR3 contains 14 residues. Germline lookup yields CDR1 SEHNR and CDR2 FQNEAQ (reference sequence). CDR3 amino acids: CASSSTVAGNTIYF. CDR3 DNA: TGTGCCAGCAGCTCGACTGTCGCTGGAAACACCATATATTTT.

V usage is TRBV14 and J usage is TRBJ2-3; maybe TRBD2 (5 bases). With 2 bases removed from V and 4 bases from J, the gap between germline ends came to 16 bases. The V gene's germline CDR1 is SGHDN and CDR2 FVKESK. The CDR3 runs 16 residues. The CDR3 protein is CASSQSTRPGADTQYF. The DNA for the CDR3 is TGTGCCAGCAGCCAATCCACGAGGCCCGGGGCAGATACGCAGTATTTT.

This clonotype was detected many times. This chain links TRBV10-3 with TRBJ2-3; 9 nucleotides align to TRBD1. V was pared by 3 bases and J by 5 bases, with 12 bases of the junction left unmatched. CDR3 size: 17 residues. Germline values: CDR1 ENHRY, CDR2 SYGVKD. In nucleotides, the CDR3 is TGTGCCATCAGTGACCCGAACCGGGACAGGGTAAGAGATACGCAGTATTTT. It encodes CAISDPNRDRVRDTQYF.